The 10 T cell receptor beta chains listed next were all sequenced from one sample in a study of intratumoral heterogeneity in liver cancer. Only in-frame clones appear in the TCRdb table, and some are missing; sequencing was by immunoSEQ multiplex PCR. Of roughly 6,200 clones listed, 70% to 80% were seen once; the top ten hold 30% to 40%. Multiple geographically separated regions of the hepatocellular carcinoma nodule were sampled separately. The starting material was tumor tissue, obtained before any cancer treatment. These receptors originate from a woman between 65 and 79 years old with hepatocellular carcinoma.

The chain uses TRBV27 and TRBJ1-2; 9 nucleotides agree with TRBD1. V lost 7 bases, J lost 8 bases, and 17 bases stayed unmatched. The V gene's germline CDR1 is MNHEY and CDR2 SMNVEV (reference sequence). The CDR3 covers 16 residues. CDR3 nucleotide sequence: TGTGCCAGCACCTCAGGAGGAACAGGGGGCGCGCGGGGCTACACCTTC. It encodes CASTSGGTGGARGYTF.

This clone has a handful of counts. The V and J genes are TRBV5-6 and TRBJ1-5; D is possibly TRBD1 (6 bases). V was trimmed by 2 bases and J by 2 bases, leaving 8 bases between them. CDR1 is SGHDT and CDR2 is YYEEEE in the germline V gene. The CDR3 contains 14 residues. The CDR3 loop reads CASSLQGRNQPQHF. CDR3 DNA: TGTGCCAGCAGCTTACAGGGTCGCAATCAGCCCCAGCATTTT.

The rearrangement uses TRBV3-1 (or the pseudogene TRBV3-2) and TRBJ2-7, with 11 bases aligning to TRBD2. The ends lost 7 bases at V and 3 bases at J; junction bases unmatched: 2. Germline CDR1 reads LGHDT; CDR2 reads YNNKEL (reference sequence). The CDR3 length is 13 residues. CDR3 sequence: CASTTSGIYEQYF. For the CDR3, the DNA is TGTGCCAGCACGACTAGCGGGATCTACGAGCAGTACTTC.

This sequence joins TRBV9 and TRBJ1-1; D gene uncertain. Germline V gives CDR1 SGDLS, CDR2 YYNGEE. Trimming left V 0 bases short and J 4 bases short, with 10 bases between. CDR3 size: 14 residues. The CDR3 loop reads CASSVGQAGTEAFF. DNA of the CDR3: TGTGCCAGCAGCGTAGGACAAGCGGGCACTGAAGCTTTCTTT.

The CDR3 DNA sequence: TGTGCCAGCAGTGAACCAGGCGGGCAAGAACGGGGGGCGGTGTTGAAATGGAAACTGTTTTTT. Amino acid sequence: CASSEPGGQERGAVLKWKLFF. The chain has TRBV6-1 and TRBJ1-4; D is perhaps TRBD1 (6 bases). Deletions cut 2 bases from V and 11 bases from J, with 36 bases between. This CDR3 spans 21 amino acids. The germline gives CDR1 MNHNS, CDR2 SASEGT.

The rearrangement joins TRBV6-5 to TRBJ1-1, with no clear D. The CDR3 has 11 amino acids. The V and J ends lost 7 bases and 1 base respectively, with 4 bases between them. Germline CDR1 MNHEY, CDR2 SVGAGI. CDR3 loop: CASTENTEAFF. The CDR3 DNA reads as TGTGCCAGCACAGAGAACACTGAAGCTTTCTTT.

The chain uses TRBV5-6 and TRBJ2-7, with 11 bases lining up with TRBD2. V was pared by 1 base and J by 4 bases, with 10 bases of the junction left unmatched. Per germline, CDR1 SGHDT and CDR2 YYEEEE. This CDR3 comprises 17 residues. DNA for the CDR3: TGTGCCAGCAGCTTGTGGCTAGCGGGAGGTACCGGATACGAGCAGTACTTC. Residues: CASSLWLAGGTGYEQYF.

This clone was seen a handful of times. This chain joins TRBV6-6 and TRBJ1-2, with 8 bases aligning to TRBD1. CDR3 size: 15 residues. Germline CDR1 MNHNY, CDR2 SVGAGI (reference sequence). Trimming took 6 bases from V and 8 from J; bases not matched to a gene: 14. CDR3 in amino acids: CASSHGQGGFRGYTF. The CDR3 nucleotides read TGTGCCAGCAGCCACGGACAGGGAGGCTTTCGGGGCTACACCTTC.

The CDR3 loop reads CASSPGQGPTQPQHF. CDR3 sequence (DNA): TGTGCCAGCAGTCCGGGACAGGGACCCACTCAGCCCCAGCATTTT. V is TRBV2 and J is TRBJ1-5, with 9 bases lining up with TRBD1. In germline, CDR1 is SNHLY, CDR2 FYNNEI. Trimming cost V 5 bases and J 6 bases; bases outside gene matches: 8. CDR3 length equals 15 residues.

This sequence joins TRBV29-1 and TRBJ2-5, with D possibly being TRBD2 (5 bases). This CDR3 region has 13 residues. Germline V gene data show CDR1 as SQVTM and CDR2 as ANQGSEA. The V end lost 6 bases, the J end lost 0 bases, and 11 bases lay between the germline ends. CDR3: CSVLTRDQETQYF. CDR3 bases: TGCAGCGTCCTTACTAGGGACCAAGAGACCCAGTACTTC.